The 17 T cell receptor beta chains below were found in one sample sequenced in a study of T-cell reconstitution after alpha-beta-depleted transplantation in children. The TCRbeta library incorporated unique molecular identifiers. TCRdb reprocessed the PCR reads with MiXCR, giving one entry per CDR3 protein. The repertoire holds about 400,000 distinct CDR3 sequences, with roughly 22% as singletons. The input for sequencing was PBMCs from the stem cell graft donor, taken from the stem cell graft. These receptors originate from a human donor who donated a stem cell graft to a child with acute myeloid leukemia.

The chain carries TRBV11-3 and TRBJ2-7; unclear D gene. Trimming took off 0 bases at V and 0 bases at J, with 9 bases between the two ends. The V gene's germline CDR1 is SGHNT and CDR2 YENEEA. This CDR3 is built from 15 residues. CDR3 in DNA: TGTGCCAGCAGCTTAGAGGGCCACCTCTCCTACGAGCAGTACTTC. The encoded protein is CASSLEGHLSYEQYF.

This chain uses TRBV27 with TRBJ2-3, with D unclear. V lost 2 bases and J 3 bases, leaving 15 bases between the germline ends. This CDR3 contains 16 residues. Per germline, CDR1 MNHEY and CDR2 SMNVEV (reference sequence). The CDR3 is CASSLIGPRVTDTQYF. The CDR3 bases are TGTGCCAGCAGTTTAATCGGACCAAGGGTGACAGATACGCAGTATTTT.

This clonotype was seen ten or more times. The gene calls are TRBV12-3 or TRBV12-4 and TRBJ2-1; D is unclear. The CDR3 has 16 amino acids. V lost 1 base, J lost 0 bases, and 10 bases lay in between. In DNA, the CDR3 is TGTGCCAGCAGTTTAGTAGGCGGCCTCTCCTACAATGAGCAGTTCTTC. Translated: CASSLVGGLSYNEQFF.

V is TRBV15 and J is TRBJ1-1; 7 bases line up with TRBD1. J was trimmed by 4 bases and V by 5 bases; bases with no gene match: 10. CDR1 is LNHNV, CDR2 YYDKDF, per germline (reference sequence). This CDR3 is 15 amino acids long. CDR3 region: CATSVRRDSPTEAFF. The CDR3 region has the DNA TGTGCCACCAGCGTCCGACGGGACAGCCCCACTGAAGCTTTCTTT.

The chain joins TRBV19 to TRBJ2-7; the D is unclear. V was pared by 6 bases and J by 4 bases, with 13 bases between. The CDR3 is 13 residues long. The germline gives CDR1 LNHDA, CDR2 SQIVND (reference sequence). The chain's CDR3 is CASSTMVGYEQYF. The CDR3 DNA is TGTGCCAGTAGCACGATGGTCGGTTACGAGCAGTACTTC.

This clonotype was observed at least ten times. The J gene is TRBJ1-1, the V gene TRBV20-1; D gene unclear. The length of the CDR3 is 11 residues. V lost 7 bases and J lost 8, with 14 bases in between. Germline assignment: CDR1 DFQATT and CDR2 SNEGSKA (reference sequence). The CDR3 region has the DNA TGCAGTGTTTCGATATCCCTCGAAGCTTTCTTT. Amino acid sequence: CSVSISLEAFF.

The gene calls are TRBV27 and TRBJ2-7, with D possibly called TRBD1 or TRBD2 (7 bases each). The CDR3 extends over 19 amino acids. Between the trimmed V and J ends, which lost 4 bases and 0 bases, there was a span of 25 bases. Germline lookup yields CDR1 MNHEY and CDR2 SMNVEV (reference sequence). CDR3 DNA: TGTGCCAGCAGTTCACTCGGTTGGGGAGGGGGCCTCAGCTCCTACGAGCAGTACTTC. It translates to CASSSLGWGGGLSSYEQYF.

In this sample, this clonotype turned up many times. The V gene is TRBV18, the J gene TRBJ2-1, with 12 nucleotides matching TRBD1. V shed 2 bases, J shed 10 bases, and the junction held 3 bases outside the gene matches. The germline CDR1 and CDR2 sequences are KGHSH and LQKENI. The CDR3 length is 14 residues. The CDR3, as DNA: TGTGCCAGCTCACCAGGGACAGGGGGCCGGGAGCAGTTCTTC. Its protein is CASSPGTGGREQFF.

V usage is TRBV13 and J usage is TRBJ1-5; 8 bases match TRBD1. V lost 5 bases to trimming and J lost 1 base; unmatched junction nucleotides: 10. Per germline, CDR1 PRHDT and CDR2 FYEKMQ (reference sequence). The CDR3 sequence is 17 residues long. CDR3 DNA sequence: TGTGCCAGCAGCCTCACCAGGGGGCGGGCGAGCAATCAGCCCCAGCATTTT. It yields the protein CASSLTRGRASNQPQHF.

This clonotype appeared a few times. The V gene is TRBV6-5, the J gene TRBJ1-1; D gene ambiguous. V lost 6 bases to trimming and J lost 3 bases, with 14 bases between them. The CDR3 is 14 residues long. Germline-derived CDR1 and CDR2 are MNHEY and SVGAGI. CDR3: CASSPVGVDTEAFF. CDR3 sequence (DNA): TGTGCCAGCAGCCCCGTTGGGGTGGACACTGAAGCTTTCTTT.

The chain recombines TRBV3-1 with TRBJ2-7; unclear D gene. CDR1 and CDR2 (germline): LGHDT, YNNKEL (reference sequence). The V end was cut by 1 base, the J end by 2 bases, with 15 bases between. CDR3 length: 16 residues. CDR3 amino acids: CASSQGPHPGAYEQYF. CDR3 DNA: TGTGCCAGCAGCCAAGGGCCCCACCCAGGAGCCTACGAGCAGTACTTC.

The rearrangement links TRBV7-9 to TRBJ2-7; 8 nucleotides line up with TRBD2. V lost 2 bases to trimming and J lost 2 bases; unmatched junction nucleotides: 8. This CDR3 has 16 amino acids. The germline gives CDR1 SEHNR, CDR2 FQNEAQ (reference sequence). CDR3 protein: CASSLNRVAGPYEQYF. CDR3 sequence (DNA): TGTGCCAGCAGCTTAAATCGTGTAGCGGGACCCTACGAGCAGTACTTC.

This clonotype was found a few times. The chain employs TRBV7-9 and TRBJ2-5; 12 bases align to TRBD2. Germline-derived CDR1 and CDR2 are SEHNR and FQNEAQ (reference sequence). This CDR3 is built from 16 residues. V shed 1 base, J shed 1 base, and the junction held 1 base outside the gene matches. This chain's CDR3 is CASSLGLAGAQETQYF. In DNA form, the CDR3 reads TGTGCCAGCAGCTTAGGACTAGCGGGAGCCCAAGAGACCCAGTACTTC.

This clonotype was counted many times. This sequence joins TRBV6-5 and TRBJ2-6, with 9 bases matching TRBD1. Germline trimming cut 3 bases from V and 0 bases from J; bases unmatched to any gene: 3. This CDR3 has 17 amino acids. The germline V gene has CDR1 MNHEY and CDR2 SVGAGI. The CDR3 bases are TGTGCCAGCAGTTATACGACAGGGGGCTCTGGGGCCAACGTCCTGACTTTC. As protein: CASSYTTGGSGANVLTF.

This clonotype came up many times. The chain joins TRBV28 to TRBJ2-7, with 9 bases fitting TRBD2. This CDR3 is built from 14 residues. Per germline, CDR1 MDHEN and CDR2 SYDVKM. J was trimmed by 0 bases and V by 6 bases; bases with no gene match: 3. DNA for the CDR3: TGTGCCAGCAGCACTAGCGGGCCCTCCTACGAGCAGTACTTC. Translation gives CASSTSGPSYEQYF.

The chain is built from TRBV29-1 and TRBJ2-7, with 14 bases matching TRBD2. The CDR3 is 15 amino acids. Trimming at V came to 5 bases and at J to 4 bases, leaving 7 bases not matched to a gene. In germline, CDR1 is SQVTM, CDR2 ANQGSEA. The CDR3 coding sequence is TGCAGCGTTACCGGACTAGCGGGAGGTCAGTACGAGCAGTACTTC. Encoded protein: CSVTGLAGGQYEQYF.

The CDR3 DNA sequence: TGCGCCAGCAGCTTCTTCTCCGGGAGCAATGAGCAGTTCTTC. This codes for CASSFFSGSNEQFF. The genes are TRBV5-1 and TRBJ2-1; maybe TRBD2 (6 bases). CDR1 and CDR2 (germline): SGHRS, YFSETQ. The V gene lost 2 bases and the J gene lost 6 bases, with 12 bases spanning the gap. The CDR3 is 14 amino acids.